Sequencing of this TCR beta chain was carried out in a study of cytomegalovirus exposure and HLA in healthy donors. General study results and limits: Reported results showed that the classifier diagnosed cytomegalovirus status with high specificity and sensitivity. The study flagged around 160 TCR beta chains as cytomegalovirus-associated. Further analysis, carried out later, found HLA-associated TCR beta chains more clonally expanded than equally common other chains.

With 60 Vbeta and 13 Jbeta primers, the PCR was carried out. Assay used: immunoSEQ multiplex PCR; TCRdb lists only in-frame clones, some missing. Of some 97,000 clones listed, approximately 81% are singletons. This clone was observed a few times. Its antigen remains unidentified. The receptor's source is a female donor in good health and CMV-seropositive. Specimen: PBMCs.

CDR3 nucleotides: TGTGCCAGCAGCCGGACTAGCGGGGGGGCCAATGAGCAGTTCTTC. This gives the protein CASSRTSGGANEQFF. This rearrangement joins TRBV7-9 to TRBJ2-1; TRBD2 matches at 15 bases. The CDR3 is 15 amino acids. CDR1 SEHNR and CDR2 FQNEAQ come from the germline V gene (reference sequence). V was pared by 5 bases and J by 6 bases, with 2 bases of the junction left unmatched.